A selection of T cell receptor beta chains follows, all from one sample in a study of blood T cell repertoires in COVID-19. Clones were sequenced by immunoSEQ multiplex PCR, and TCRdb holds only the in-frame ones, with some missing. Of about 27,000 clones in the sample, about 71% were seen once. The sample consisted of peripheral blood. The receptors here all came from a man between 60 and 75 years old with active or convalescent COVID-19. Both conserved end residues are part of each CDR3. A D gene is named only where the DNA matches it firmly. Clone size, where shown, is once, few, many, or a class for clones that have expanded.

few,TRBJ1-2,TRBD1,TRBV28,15,CASRSGQGRVKGYTF,TGTGCCAGCAGATCCGGACAGGGGAGGGTTAAGGGCTACACCTTC
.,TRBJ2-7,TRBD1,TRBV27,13,CASKGQGSYEQYF,TGTGCCAGCAAGGGACAGGGCTCCTACGAGCAGTACTTC
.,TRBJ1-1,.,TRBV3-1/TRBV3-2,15,CASSPPNSGFTEAFF,TGTGCCAGCAGCCCGCCCAATTCAGGGTTCACTGAAGCTTTCTTT
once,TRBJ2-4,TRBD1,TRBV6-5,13,CASRSTGDNIQYF,TGTGCCAGCAGGTCGACAGGGGATAACATTCAGTACTTC
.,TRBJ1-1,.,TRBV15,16,CATSRETRGKGTEAFF,TGTGCCACCAGCAGAGAAACCAGAGGAAAAGGCACTGAAGCTTTCTTT
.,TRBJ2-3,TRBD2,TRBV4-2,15,CASKQTSGRADTQYF,TGTGCCAGCAAACAGACTAGCGGGAGAGCGGATACGCAGTATTTT
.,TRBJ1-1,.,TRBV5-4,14,CASSLAIGDTEAFF,TGTGCCAGCAGCTTGGCCATAGGAGACACTGAAGCTTTCTTT
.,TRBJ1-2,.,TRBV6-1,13,CASSEALYYSYTF,TGTGCCAGCAGTGAAGCGCTATACTATAGCTACACCTTC
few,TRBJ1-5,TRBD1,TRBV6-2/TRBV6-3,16,CASSHLQDRGNQPQHF,TGTGCCAGCAGTCATCTCCAGGACAGGGGAAATCAGCCCCAGCATTTT
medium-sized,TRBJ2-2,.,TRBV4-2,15,CASSQESRGTGELFF,TGTGCCAGCAGCCAAGAAAGCCGGGGCACCGGGGAGCTGTTTTTT